The next 32 T cell receptor beta chains were all read from a single sample in a study of T cell changes during pregnancy in multiple sclerosis. The repertoire was sequenced with immunoSEQ multiplex PCR; TCRdb's copy has only in-frame clones and lacks some. There are roughly 39,000 clones in the sample; about 90% occur only once, and around 0.78% lies in the top ten. The source was CD4+ T cells from peripheral blood mononuclear cells, collected before pregnancy. Receptor source: a female donor with multiple sclerosis, enrolled in a pregnancy study.

This rearrangement joins TRBV5-3 to TRBJ2-7; 8 nucleotides agree with TRBD1. TRBV5-3 is classed as an ORF, of uncertain function. The CDR3 consists of 15 residues. V shed 0 bases, J shed 2 bases, and the junction held 4 bases outside the gene matches. This CDR3 reads CARSLVGTGTYEQYF. As DNA, the CDR3 is TGTGCCAGAAGCTTGGTGGGGACAGGCACCTACGAGCAGTACTTC.

This rearrangement joins TRBV5-4 to TRBJ1-2; no firm D call. Germline V gives CDR1 SGHNT, CDR2 YYREEE (reference sequence). Trimming shortened V by 4 bases and J by 0 bases, and 16 bases separated the two germline ends. The CDR3 totals 16 residues. CDR3 sequence (DNA): TGTGCCAGCAGCCCGACCCAGACATATACTAACTATGGCTACACCTTC. It yields the protein CASSPTQTYTNYGYTF.

The chain combines TRBV21-1 with TRBJ2-6; TRBD1, the table's D call, lacks a check against the DNA. TRBV21-1 is flagged as a pseudogene. The CDR3 spans 19 residues. DNA of the CDR3: TGTGCCAGCTCCCGGGACAGGGAGGGTCTTCTCTCTGGGGCCAACGTCCTGACTTTC. It codes for CASSRDREGLLSGANVLTF.

In this sample, this clone turned up once. V and J are TRBV27 and TRBJ1-2, with D possibly being TRBD1 (6 bases). The germline V and J ends were trimmed by 6 bases and 7 bases, with 24 bases remaining between them. Germline CDR1 MNHEY, CDR2 SMNVEV (reference sequence). This CDR3 spans 16 amino acids. For the CDR3, the DNA is TGTGCCAGCAGCAACAGGGCCGACCGGGATCGGCTTGGCTACACCTTC. Amino acids: CASSNRADRDRLGYTF.

V and J are TRBV30 and TRBJ1-2; D is undetermined. The CDR3 runs to 11 residues. Trimming shortened V by 4 bases and J by 2 bases, and 5 bases separated the two germline ends. Germline V gene lookup returns CDR1 GTSNPN and CDR2 SVGIG (reference sequence). This chain's CDR3 is CAWTGNYGYTF. In DNA, the CDR3 is TGTGCCTGGACAGGAAACTATGGCTACACCTTC.

The chain couples TRBV5-1 to TRBJ2-3, with TRBD1 matching over 10 bases. The CDR3 length is 18 residues. Germline CDR1 reads SGHRS; CDR2 reads YFSETQ. Germline trimming cut 3 bases from V and 1 base from J; bases unmatched to any gene: 11. CDR3 DNA sequence: TGCGCCAGCAGCTACGGGACAGGGGACCTTTCACGCACAGATACGCAGTATTTT. Translating it yields CASSYGTGDLSRTDTQYF.

The chain is built from TRBV11-1 and TRBJ2-3; 9 nucleotides line up with TRBD2. Germline assignment: CDR1 SGHAT and CDR2 FQDESV (reference sequence). The junction had 8 bases not matched to a gene; V was cut back by 5 bases and J by 5 bases. CDR3 length: 15 amino acids. DNA for the CDR3: TGTGCCAGCAGCCCCCGGGCGGGAGGGATAGATACGCAGTATTTT. Its protein is CASSPRAGGIDTQYF.

J is TRBJ1-2 and V is TRBV19; TRBD1 matches 7 bases. This CDR3 contains 14 residues. Per germline, CDR1 LNHDA and CDR2 SQIVND (reference sequence). V dropped 7 bases and J dropped 0; count of bases not matched to a gene: 5. Here the CDR3 reads CASTRTGTNYGYTF. In DNA, the CDR3 is TGTGCCAGTACCCGGACAGGAACTAACTATGGCTACACCTTC.

The chain carries TRBV6-1 and TRBJ2-2; TRBD1 aligns across 7 bases. V shed 6 bases, J shed 4 bases, and the junction held 8 bases outside the gene matches. The CDR3 spans 15 residues. Germline CDR1 and CDR2: MNHNS and SASEGT. The CDR3 sequence is CASRNRGEGTGELFF. The CDR3 DNA reads as TGTGCCAGCAGAAACAGGGGCGAGGGCACCGGGGAGCTGTTTTTT.

On this clone itself: At the DNA level, this CDR3 is encoded by other sequences in the same sample as well. The genes are TRBV19 and TRBJ1-1; D unclear. Germline loops: CDR1 LNHDA, CDR2 SQIVND (reference sequence). Trimming removed 4 bases at V and 5 bases at J, with 11 bases between. CDR3 size: 13 residues. CDR3 protein: CASSKAGRTEAFF. CDR3 DNA sequence: TGTGCCAGTAGTAAGGCAGGTCGGACTGAAGCTTTCTTT.

The chain joins TRBV5-1 to TRBJ1-4, with a possible D match to TRBD1 (6 bases). The CDR3 consists of 16 residues. The ends were cut back, 4 bases at V and 0 bases at J, with 13 bases in the middle. Germline V gives CDR1 SGHRS, CDR2 YFSETQ. DNA for the CDR3: TGCGCCAGCAGCGTTGGACAGCTTGCAACTAATGAAAAACTGTTTTTT. Translated: CASSVGQLATNEKLFF.

The J gene is TRBJ2-5, the V gene TRBV14; 7 bases map to TRBD2. Per germline, CDR1 SGHDN and CDR2 FVKESK. After removal of 3 bases from V and 6 bases from J, the junction contained 7 bases not matched to a gene. CDR3 size: 14 residues. CDR3: CASSHQGGYKTQYF. DNA for the CDR3: TGTGCCAGCAGCCATCAGGGAGGGTACAAGACCCAGTACTTC.

Notes on this clone: Its ends do not fully match the called genes, so a read error is possible. The V and J genes are TRBV6-6 and TRBJ2-5, with a possible D match to TRBD2 (6 bases). Per germline, CDR1 MNHNY and CDR2 SVGAGI (reference sequence). CDR3 length equals 14 residues. The CDR3 spells CASSYSRRVGRRDF. The CDR3 DNA reads TGTGCCAGCAGTTACTCGAGAAGGGTTGGCAGGAGGGACTTC.

CDR3: CASSTGSGNTIYF. The CDR3, as DNA: TGTGCCAGCAGTACAGGGTCTGGAAACACCATATATTTT. The chain is built from TRBV6-5 and TRBJ1-3; the D gene is possibly TRBD1 (6 bases). The CDR3 loop spans 13 amino acids. Trimming took off 5 bases at V and 1 base at J, with 6 bases between the two ends. Germline loops: CDR1 MNHEY, CDR2 SVGAGI.

J is TRBJ2-3 and V is TRBV29-1; 10 positions match TRBD2. Germline CDR1 SQVTM, CDR2 ANQGSEA. The J segment lost 1 base and the V segment lost 3 bases, leaving 7 bases of the junction unmatched. The CDR3 has 16 residues. The CDR3 loop is CSVEGVAGGGTDTQYF. CDR3 in DNA: TGCAGCGTTGAGGGAGTAGCGGGGGGAGGCACAGATACGCAGTATTTT.

The rearrangement uses TRBV6-1 and TRBJ2-7; D is possibly TRBD1 (6 bases). The CDR3 loop spans 14 amino acids. Trimming removed 6 bases at V and 2 bases at J, with 14 bases between. Germline lookup yields CDR1 MNHNS and CDR2 SASEGT. For the CDR3, the DNA is TGTGCCAGCAGCGCTTACAGGGTAACCTACGAGCAGTACTTC. This translates into CASSAYRVTYEQYF.

The rearrangement uses TRBV7-9 and TRBJ2-1; TRBD2 matches 8 bases. The CDR3 runs 13 residues. Per germline, CDR1 SEHNR and CDR2 FQNEAQ (reference sequence). V trimming: 3 bases; J trimming: 7 bases; junction bases outside the gene matches: 2. As DNA, the CDR3 is TGTGCCAGCAGCTTTACGGGAGGGAATGAGCAGTTCTTC. Protein sequence: CASSFTGGNEQFF.

The chain carries TRBV6-5 and TRBJ2-5; 7 bases are a match to TRBD1. Trimming cost V 6 bases and J 1 base; bases outside gene matches: 8. CDR1 and CDR2 (germline): MNHEY, SVGAGI. This CDR3 contains 15 residues. The CDR3, as DNA: TGTGCCAGCAGCTACACGGGACAGTTCCAAGAGACCCAGTACTTC. It yields the protein CASSYTGQFQETQYF.

This sequence joins TRBV2 and TRBJ2-7, with 13 nucleotides matching TRBD2. V was clipped by 6 bases and J by 5 bases; unmatched bases: 7. CDR3 length: 15 amino acids. Germline V gene data show CDR1 as SNHLY and CDR2 as FYNNEI. This chain's CDR3 is CASSGLAGVGNEQYF. In DNA form, the CDR3 reads TGTGCCAGCAGCGGACTAGCGGGAGTAGGGAACGAGCAGTACTTC.

The chain has TRBV6-5 and TRBJ1-1; TRBD1 aligns across 7 bases. The CDR3 has 15 residues. V was clipped by 10 bases and J by 0 bases; unmatched bases: 11. CDR1 MNHEY and CDR2 SVGAGI come from the germline V gene. Here the CDR3 DNA reads TGTGCCACCAACCTACCGGGACAGATGAACACTGAAGCTTTCTTT. It translates to CATNLPGQMNTEAFF.

The CDR3 sequence is CASSERQAGRGAGSSYEQYF. The CDR3 DNA sequence: TGTGCCAGCAGTGAAAGGCAGGCAGGGCGAGGCGCGGGGAGCTCCTACGAGCAGTACTTC. The chain uses TRBV2 and TRBJ2-7, with D possibly matching TRBD2 (6 bases). The V end lost 2 bases, the J end lost 0 bases, and 26 bases lay between the germline ends. This CDR3 region has 20 residues. From germline, CDR1 is SNHLY and CDR2 FYNNEI. The whole variable domain, filled in from reference TRBV2 and TRBJ2-7, reads EPEVTQTPSHQVTQMGQEVILRCVPISNHLYFYWYRQILGQKVEFLVSFYNNEISEKSEIFDDQFSVERPDGSNFTLKIRSTKLEDSAMYFCASSERQAGRGAGSSYEQYFGPGTRLTVT.

The chain has TRBV30 and TRBJ2-6; D may be TRBD1 (6 bases). CDR1 is GTSNPN and CDR2 is SVGIG in the germline V gene (reference sequence). The CDR3 is 16 residues long. Between the trimmed V and J ends, which lost 3 bases and 2 bases, there was a span of 14 bases. The CDR3 reads CAWSANYRAGANVLTF. In nucleotides, the CDR3 is TGTGCCTGGAGCGCCAACTACAGGGCTGGGGCCAACGTCCTGACTTTC.

This clone was observed a single time. The chain combines TRBV15 with TRBJ2-3, with D possibly being TRBD2 (5 bases). Trimming stripped 3 bases from V and 4 bases from J, with 14 bases between. This CDR3 region has 15 residues. Germline V CDR1 and CDR2: LNHNV, YYDKDF (reference sequence). As DNA, the CDR3 is TGTGCCACCAGCAGGGACTCGAGGGAGTCAGATACGCAGTATTTT. Translating it yields CATSRDSRESDTQYF.

This chain connects TRBV5-1 to TRBJ2-7; 8 nucleotides agree with TRBD2. The CDR3 covers 15 residues. Trimming at V came to 4 bases and at J to 7 bases, leaving 13 bases not matched to a gene. Germline V gene sequence: CDR1 SGHRS, CDR2 YFSETQ. CDR3 bases: TGCGCCAGCAGCGACATACCCGGGACGGGAGGGGAGCAGTACTTC. Protein sequence: CASSDIPGTGGEQYF. Filled out from reference TRBV5-1 and TRBJ2-7, the complete variable domain reads KAGVTQTPRYLIKTRGQQVTLSCSPISGHRSVSWYQQTPGQGLQFLFEYFSETQRNKGNFPGRFSGRQFSNSRSEMNVSTLELGDSALYLCASSDIPGTGGEQYFGPGTRLTVT.

The chain uses TRBV23-1 and TRBJ1-4, with a possible D match to TRBD1 (5 bases). TRBV23-1 is an ORF, with its function uncertain. CDR3 length: 16 residues. Deletions cut 10 bases from V and 1 base from J, with 19 bases between. This CDR3 is CATGGVGGVTNEKLFF. DNA for the CDR3: TGCGCCACCGGGGGGGTTGGAGGAGTAACTAATGAAAAACTGTTTTTT.

V and J are TRBV5-1 and TRBJ2-7; tentatively, D is TRBD2 (6 bases). The V gene lost 0 bases and the J gene lost 5 bases, with 12 bases spanning the gap. There are 14 residues in the CDR3. Germline V gene sequence: CDR1 SGHRS, CDR2 YFSETQ. CDR3 nucleotide sequence: TGCGCCAGCAGCTTGGTTGGCGGGGCAGACGAGCAGTACTTC. The encoded protein is CASSLVGGADEQYF.

The chain couples TRBV11-2 to TRBJ2-7, with 8 bases fitting TRBD2. The V gene's germline CDR1 is SGHAT and CDR2 FQNNGV. The CDR3 contains 15 residues. J was trimmed by 2 bases and V by 5 bases; bases with no gene match: 8. The CDR3 sequence is CASSPRGEKTYEQYF. DNA of the CDR3: TGTGCCAGCAGCCCGCGGGGGGAGAAGACCTACGAGCAGTACTTC.

V is TRBV27 and J is TRBJ2-7, with TRBD1 as a possible D gene (6 bases). Germline V gene data show CDR1 as MNHEY and CDR2 as SMNVEV (reference sequence). The CDR3 loop spans 14 amino acids. Trimming cost V 2 bases and J 3 bases, with 11 bases left between them. The CDR3 coding sequence is TGTGCCAGCAGTTTAACGGACAGTTTCTACGAGCAGTACTTC. Residues: CASSLTDSFYEQYF.

The chain carries TRBV7-9 and TRBJ1-4, with D unclear. Trimming removed 2 bases from V and 8 bases from J, with 9 bases in between. This CDR3 comprises 13 residues. The germline CDR1 and CDR2 sequences are SEHNR and FQNEAQ (reference sequence). In DNA form, the CDR3 reads TGTGCCAGCAGCTTATCGGGGATAGAAAAACTGTTTTTT. Its protein is CASSLSGIEKLFF. Using reference TRBV7-9 and TRBJ1-4 for the parts outside the CDR3, the full variable domain is DTGVSQNPRHKITKRGQNVTFRCDPISEHNRLYWYRQTLGQGPEFLTYFQNEAQLEKSRLLSDRFSAERPKGSFSTLEIQRTEQGDSAMYLCASSLSGIEKLFFGSGTQLSVL.

This clone was detected once. The rearrangement uses TRBV5-1 and TRBJ2-5; TRBD1 matches 8 bases. The length of the CDR3 is 15 residues. Trimming cost V 4 bases and J 1 base; bases outside gene matches: 6. CDR1 SGHRS and CDR2 YFSETQ come from the germline V gene. The CDR3 DNA is TGCGCCAGCAGCATGACAGGGGCCTCCCAAGAGACCCAGTACTTC. It codes for CASSMTGASQETQYF.

This clone was counted a few times. The chain combines TRBV30 with TRBJ1-5; D remains ambiguous. Germline CDR1 and CDR2: GTSNPN and SVGIG (reference sequence). The CDR3 consists of 14 residues. The ends were cut back, 1 base at V and 0 bases at J, with 7 bases in the middle. The CDR3: CAWSATFSNQPQHF. CDR3 coding DNA: TGTGCCTGGAGTGCGACTTTTAGCAATCAGCCCCAGCATTTT.

The CDR3 region is CSVEDPDRQETQYF. The CDR3 DNA is TGCAGCGTTGAGGACCCAGACAGACAAGAGACCCAGTACTTC. The chain joins TRBV29-1 to TRBJ2-5, with D possibly TRBD1 on 5 matching bases. Germline lookup yields CDR1 SQVTM and CDR2 ANQGSEA. The CDR3 spans 14 residues. Trimming removed 3 bases from V and 2 bases from J, with 13 bases in between.